The rows below give T cell receptor beta chains drawn from one sample of a study of blood T cell repertoires in COVID-19. TCRdb's table, derived via immunoSEQ multiplex PCR, lists solely in-frame clones and lacks some. The sample includes 160,000 or so clones, 75% to 90% seen only once; the top ten take approximately 10%. Input material: peripheral blood. The receptors here all came from a human donor in a cohort sampled during active COVID-19. CDR3s include the opening cysteine and the closing phenylalanine or tryptophan. The D gene is left open where the match is weak. Some rows mark clone size as missing; the rest say once, few, many or name a class of expanded clone.

TRBJ2-1 . TRBD2 TRBV18 TGTGCCAGCTCAAGACTAGCGCAGAGCTCCTACAATGAGCAGTTCTTC CASSRLAQSSYNEQFF
TRBJ2-1 . . TRBV4-1 TGCGCCAGCAGCCAAGAGGCCTTGGGCGATGAGCAGTTCTTC CASSQEALGDEQFF
TRBJ2-2 . TRBD2 TRBV5-1 TGCGCCAGCAATCTAGCGGGAACATCCGGGGAGCTGTTTTTT CASNLAGTSGELFF
TRBJ2-7 once TRBD2 TRBV11-2 TGTGCCAGCAGCTTAGGGCGGCTAGCGGGAAACTACGAGCAGTACTTC CASSLGRLAGNYEQYF
TRBJ2-5 . . TRBV3-1/TRBV3-2 TGTGCCAGCAGTCAGACTAGCCAAGAGACCCAGTACTTC CASSQTSQETQYF
TRBJ2-1 . TRBD2 TRBV29-1 TGCAGCGTTGCGGGAGGGTCTAATGAGCAGTTCTTC CSVAGGSNEQFF
TRBJ2-1 few . TRBV7-2 TGTGCCAGCAGCTTAGGGGGCGGGGGCGCAGCCCAATACAATGAGCAGTTCTTC CASSLGGGGAAQYNEQFF
TRBJ2-6 once . TRBV10-2 TGCGCCAGCAGTGAGGGCAGGGGGGCTGGGGCCAACGTCCTGACTTTC CASSEGRGAGANVLTF
TRBJ2-1 . . TRBV6-5 TGTGCCAGCAGTCCATCTCACGTCGCGTACAATGAGCAGTTCTTC CASSPSHVAYNEQFF
TRBJ2-5 many . TRBV15 TGTGCCACCAGCAGAGTTGCGCGGGCTTTGGAGACCCAGTACTTC CATSRVARALETQYF
TRBJ2-3 . TRBD2 TRBV5-1 TGCGCCAGCAGGAACAGCGGGAGCGGGGATACGCAGTATTTT CASRNSGSGDTQYF
TRBJ1-5 . TRBD1 TRBV7-9 TGTGCCAGCAGCGAAGACAGGGGTGGTCAGCCCCAGCATTTT CASSEDRGGQPQHF
TRBJ2-7 . TRBD1 TRBV7-8 TGTGCCAGCAGCCCCAAAAGGACAGGGGGATACGAGCAGTACTTC CASSPKRTGGYEQYF
TRBJ2-1 few TRBD2 TRBV27 TGTGCCAGCAGTTTCGGCAGGGAGGGTGAGCAGTTCTTC CASSFGREGEQFF
TRBJ2-7 . TRBD1 TRBV6-2/TRBV6-3 TGTGCCAGCAGCGACAGGGGACTCTCCTACGAGCAGTACTTC CASSDRGLSYEQYF
TRBJ1-1 once . TRBV13 TGTGCCAGCAGCTTAGCTGTCCCCAACACTGAAGCTTTCTTT CASSLAVPNTEAFF
TRBJ2-7 . . TRBV9 TGTGCCAGCAGCGTAGAGGGGAAGGGCTCCTACGAGCAGTACTTC CASSVEGKGSYEQYF
TRBJ2-2 few TRBD1 TRBV11-2 TGTGCCAGCAGTCACTACAGGGGGCCGGTCGGGGAGCTGTTTTTT CASSHYRGPVGELFF
TRBJ1-2 . . TRBV16 TGTGCCAGCAGCAACGGGATCGTCTATGGCTACACCTTC CASSNGIVYGYTF
TRBJ1-1 . . TRBV19 TGTGCCAGTAGTATACCTGGCAGGTTGAACACTGAAGCTTTCTTT CASSIPGRLNTEAFF
TRBJ2-7 . . TRBV28 TGTGCCAGCAGTCCCACCTCGAGGACCTACGAGCAGTACTTC CASSPTSRTYEQYF
TRBJ2-1 . TRBD1 TRBV24-1 TGTGCCACCAGTGCCCCGGGACAGAGAAACAATGAGCAGTTCTTC CATSAPGQRNNEQFF
TRBJ2-7 . TRBD2 TRBV7-9 TGTGCCAGCAGCTTAGGGCGGGGGAAATTCGGATACGAGCAGTACTTC CASSLGRGKFGYEQYF
TRBJ1-6 many . TRBV19 TGTGCCAGTAGCACGGGGGTGAATTCACCCCTCCACTTT CASSTGVNSPLHF
TRBJ2-1 . TRBD2 TRBV30 TGTGCCTGGAGCCAATCGGGACTAGCGGGTCATAACAATGAGCAGTTCTTC CAWSQSGLAGHNNEQFF
TRBJ2-1 . TRBD1 TRBV6-5 TGTGCCAGCAGTCGACTAGGGGGGACAGGGATACTCTTC CASSRLGGTGILF
TRBJ1-5 . TRBD1 TRBV2 TGTGCCAGCAGTGTCCTATACAGGGGAAATCAGCCCCAGCATTTT CASSVLYRGNQPQHF
TRBJ1-6 . TRBD1 TRBV9 TGTGCCAGCAGCCAGTCTCCGGGACAGTTTAATTCACCCCTCCACTTT CASSQSPGQFNSPLHF
TRBJ1-1 . . TRBV2 TGTGCCAGCAGTGGACATTTGAACACTGAAGCTTTCTTT CASSGHLNTEAFF
TRBJ1-2 . . TRBV9 TGTGCCAGCAGCGTAGCTCCCCAGGGGAACTATGGCTACACCTTC CASSVAPQGNYGYTF
TRBJ1-3 many . TRBV2 TGTGCCAGCAGTGACGATAGCTCTGGAAACACCATATATTTT CASSDDSSGNTIYF
TRBJ1-1 . . TRBV27 TGTGCCAGCAGTCCGGCCCTCGGAGGCACTGAAGCTTTCTTT CASSPALGGTEAFF
TRBJ1-1 . TRBD1 TRBV7-2 TGTGCCAGCAGCTTAACAGGGGGAAACACTGAAGCTTTCTTT CASSLTGGNTEAFF
TRBJ1-1 . TRBD1 TRBV7-9 TGTGCCAGCAGCTTCCGGGACAGGGGGCGCGGAACTGAAGCTTTCTTT CASSFRDRGRGTEAFF
TRBJ1-2 . TRBD1 TRBV6-2/TRBV6-3 TGTGCCAGCAGTTACGGTGGACAGGATGGGAACTATGGCTACACCTTC CASSYGGQDGNYGYTF
TRBJ2-7 . . TRBV10-1 TGCGCCAGCTCGCCTAGTGGTCCCTTGCAGGGACTCGGCCACGAGCAGTACTTC CASSPSGPLQGLGHEQYF
TRBJ1-2 few . TRBV7-2 TGTGCCAGCAGTTCCGGGGTCAACTATGGCTACACCTTC CASSSGVNYGYTF
TRBJ1-5 . . TRBV15 TGTGCCACCAGCGTCGGGGGTAATCAGCCCCAGCATTTT CATSVGGNQPQHF
TRBJ2-7 . . TRBV2 TGTGCCATCGACAAAGGAACTAGCAGCGAGCAGTACTTC CAIDKGTSSEQYF
TRBJ1-5 . TRBD1 TRBV19 TGTGCCAGTAGAGACCCAGGGGGGAAAAATCAGCCCCAGCATTTT CASRDPGGKNQPQHF
TRBJ2-2 . TRBD2 TRBV7-3 TGTGCCAGCAGCTTGGGAAGCGGGAGTCCGAACACCGGGGAGCTGTTTTTT CASSLGSGSPNTGELFF
TRBJ2-1 . TRBD2 TRBV2 TGTGCCAGCAGCCCGACTAGCGGGGGGAACAACGAGCAGTTCTTC CASSPTSGGNNEQFF
TRBJ2-5 few TRBD1 TRBV7-9 TGTGCCAGCAGCCGAACCCGACAGGGAGAGACCCAGTACTTC CASSRTRQGETQYF
TRBJ1-2 . . TRBV29-1 TGCAGCGTAACAGGTCGGGACTATGGCTACACCTTC CSVTGRDYGYTF
TRBJ2-1 . . TRBV7-9 TGTGCCAGCAGCCCTAAGCGAGGCTCCTACAATGAGCAGTTCTTC CASSPKRGSYNEQFF
TRBJ2-5 . . TRBV5-6 TGTGCCAGCAGCCGGGGAAACGGGGTAGCAGAGACCCAGTACTTC CASSRGNGVAETQYF